This TCR beta chain was identified during a study of blood T cell repertoires in COVID-19. The CDR3 totals 16 residues. Germline loops: CDR1 MNHEY, CDR2 SVGAGI. V lost 0 bases to trimming and J lost 6 bases, with 18 bases between them. Profiling relied on immunoSEQ multiplex PCR, and the TCRdb table lists in-frame clones only, not all of them. Among more than 400,000 clones, 80% to 90% were seen once, and the ten largest hold 3% to 3.5%. V gene TRBV6-5 combines with J gene TRBJ2-7; D is ambiguous. The source of this sequence is a human donor in a cohort sampled during active COVID-19. The sample consisted of peripheral blood. The CDR3: CASSYSGSWAMAEQYF. In DNA, the CDR3 is TGTGCCAGCAGTTACTCGGGCTCCTGGGCTATGGCCGAGCAGTACTTC.